A selection of T cell receptor beta chains follows, all from one sample in a study of CD8 T cells in Susac syndrome. Via MiXCR, TCRdb re-called the immunoSEQ multiplex PCR reads, giving one row per CDR3 protein. The sample lists about 180,000 distinct CDR3 sequences; around 94% were seen once. The sample was CD4+ T cells from PBMCs. The receptors come from a human donor with Susac syndrome. The CDR3 runs from the conserved cysteine through the conserved F or W. The D gene is left open where the match is weak. Size is stated for part of the rows, as once, few or many counts, or as a class when the clone is expanded.

clone_size | j_call | d_call | v_call | cdr3_aa | cdr3_nt
- | TRBJ1-1 | - | TRBV6-2/TRBV6-3 | CASRVGNTEAFF | TGTGCCAGCAGGGTCGGGAACACTGAAGCTTTCTTT
- | TRBJ2-3 | TRBD2 | TRBV5-6 | CASSTSGAADTQYF | TGTGCCAGCAGCACTAGCGGGGCGGCAGATACGCAGTATTTT
- | TRBJ2-3 | - | TRBV20-1 | CSAWDWDSSTDTQYF | TGCAGTGCATGGGACTGGGATTCTAGCACAGATACGCAGTATTTT
- | TRBJ2-2 | - | TRBV30 | CAWSVEAAINTGELFF | TGTGCCTGGAGTGTGGAGGCAGCCATAAACACCGGGGAGCTGTTTTTT
- | TRBJ1-2 | TRBD1 | TRBV29-1 | CSVEVEGASGYTF | TGCAGCGTAGAGGTAGAGGGGGCGAGTGGCTACACCTTC
- | TRBJ2-7 | - | TRBV12-3/TRBV12-4 | CASSEAGTASYEQYF | TGTGCCAGCAGTGAGGCCGGGACCGCCTCCTACGAGCAGTACTTC
once | TRBJ2-1 | TRBD1 | TRBV18 | CASSPMTGAGNEQFF | TGTGCCAGCTCACCGATGACAGGGGCAGGCAATGAGCAGTTCTTC
once | TRBJ1-2 | - | TRBV7-6 | CASSFRGGGYTF | TGTGCCAGCAGCTTCAGGGGAGGGGGCTACACCTTC
- | TRBJ1-1 | TRBD1 | TRBV2 | CASTLTGDANTEAFF | TGTGCCAGCACCTTGACAGGGGACGCAAACACTGAAGCTTTCTTT
- | TRBJ1-1 | - | TRBV27 | CASSLWPGNMNTEAFF | TGTGCCAGCAGTTTATGGCCAGGTAACATGAACACTGAAGCTTTCTTT
- | TRBJ1-3 | TRBD1 | TRBV12-3/TRBV12-4 | CASTPGGAPGNTIYF | TGTGCCAGCACCCCAGGGGGCGCGCCTGGAAACACCATATATTTT
- | TRBJ2-5 | - | TRBV3-1 | CASSPRRDQETQYF | TGTGCCAGCAGCCCACGAAGGGATCAAGAGACCCAGTACTTC
- | TRBJ1-2 | - | TRBV27 | CASRPPRGGYTF | TGTGCCAGCAGGCCCCCCCGGGGGGGCTACACCTTC
once | TRBJ1-2 | TRBD1 | TRBV5-4 | CASSSGGTGDVGYTF | TGTGCCAGCAGCTCAGGGGGGACAGGGGATGTAGGCTACACCTTC
- | TRBJ1-2 | TRBD1 | TRBV30 | CAWSPRQGGYGYTF | TGTGCCTGGAGCCCGAGGCAGGGGGGCTATGGCTACACCTTC
- | TRBJ2-5 | TRBD2 | TRBV3-1 | CASSQNSGGARETQYF | TGTGCCAGCAGCCAAAATAGCGGGGGGGCTCGAGAGACCCAGTACTTC
- | TRBJ2-5 | TRBD2 | TRBV6-5 | CASRKGTNKETQYF | TGTGCCAGCAGAAAGGGGACTAACAAAGAGACCCAGTACTTC
- | TRBJ1-5 | TRBD1 | TRBV15 | CATSRADRGFQPQHF | TGTGCCACCAGCAGGGCCGACAGGGGGTTTCAGCCCCAGCATTTT
- | TRBJ1-4 | - | TRBV5-1 | CASSLTGSNEKLFF | TGCGCCAGCAGCTTGACGGGGTCTAATGAAAAACTGTTTTTT
- | TRBJ1-2 | - | TRBV5-1 | CASSLSGGGSYGYTF | TGCGCCAGCAGCTTGTCTGGTGGCGGGAGCTATGGCTACACCTTC
once | TRBJ1-1 | - | TRBV12-3/TRBV12-4 | CASSFRPGWAFF | TGTGCCAGCAGTTTCAGACCGGGATGGGCTTTCTTT
few | TRBJ2-1 | TRBD1 | TRBV11-3 | CASSSGGRQGAYEQFF | TGTGCCAGCAGCTCCGGGGGGAGACAGGGGGCGTATGAGCAGTTCTTC
- | TRBJ2-2 | - | TRBV11-3 | CASSLRAYTGELFF | TGTGCCAGCAGCTTAAGGGCGTACACCGGGGAGCTGTTTTTT
- | TRBJ1-5 | - | TRBV20-1 | CSAQEPSNQPQHF | TGCAGTGCTCAAGAACCTAGCAATCAGCCCCAGCATTTT
- | TRBJ1-2 | - | TRBV5-1 | CASSLDIRGYTF | TGCGCCAGCAGCCTCGATATACGCGGCTACACCTTC
- | TRBJ1-1 | - | TRBV12-3/TRBV12-4 | CASTLGGPNTEAFF | TGTGCCAGCACCCTGGGGGGCCCGAACACTGAAGCTTTCTTT
- | TRBJ2-1 | TRBD1 | TRBV10-3 | CAISETGEGNNEQFF | TGTGCCATCAGTGAGACAGGGGAAGGGAACAATGAGCAGTTCTTC
- | TRBJ2-5 | - | TRBV29-1 | CSVEAQGGGETQYF | TGCAGCGTTGAAGCACAGGGAGGAGGAGAGACCCAGTACTTC
once | TRBJ2-5 | - | TRBV30 | CAWSKGRETQYF | TGTGCCTGGAGTAAGGGTCGAGAGACCCAGTACTTC
- | TRBJ2-2 | - | TRBV5-4 | CASSLGGTLNGELFF | TGTGCCAGCAGCTTGGGAGGGACATTGAACGGGGAGCTGTTTTTT
few | TRBJ2-2 | - | TRBV19 | CASSLHTGELFF | TGTGCCAGTAGTCTACACACCGGGGAGCTGTTTTTT
- | TRBJ1-4 | - | TRBV15 | CATRKTEDNEKLFF | TGTGCCACCAGGAAGACAGAGGACAATGAAAAACTGTTTTTT
- | TRBJ2-4 | - | TRBV6-5 | CASSYSNRVAKNIQYF | TGTGCCAGCAGTTACTCGAACAGGGTGGCCAAAAACATTCAGTACTTC
- | TRBJ2-3 | - | TRBV20-1 | CSAKEGGWDTQYF | TGCAGTGCGAAAGAGGGGGGATGGGATACGCAGTATTTT
- | TRBJ2-3 | TRBD2 | TRBV20-1 | CSARNLAGGSRVLTDTQYF | TGCAGTGCTAGAAATCTAGCGGGGGGATCTCGGGTTTTAACAGATACGCAGTATTTT